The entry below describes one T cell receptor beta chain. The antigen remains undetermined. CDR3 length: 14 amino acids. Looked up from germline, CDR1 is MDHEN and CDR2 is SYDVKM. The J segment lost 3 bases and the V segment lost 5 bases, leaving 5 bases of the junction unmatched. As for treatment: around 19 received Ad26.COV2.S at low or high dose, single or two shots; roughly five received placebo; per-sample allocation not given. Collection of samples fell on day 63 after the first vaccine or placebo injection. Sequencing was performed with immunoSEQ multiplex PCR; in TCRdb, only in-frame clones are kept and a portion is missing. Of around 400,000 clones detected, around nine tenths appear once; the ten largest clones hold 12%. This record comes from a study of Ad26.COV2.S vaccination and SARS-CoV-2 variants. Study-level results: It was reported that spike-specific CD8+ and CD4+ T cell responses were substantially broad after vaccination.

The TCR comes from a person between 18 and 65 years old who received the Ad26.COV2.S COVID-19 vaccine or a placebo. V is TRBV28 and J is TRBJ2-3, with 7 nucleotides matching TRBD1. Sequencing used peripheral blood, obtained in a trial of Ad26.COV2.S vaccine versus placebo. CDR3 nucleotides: TGTGCCAGCAGTCCGACAGGGTTAACAGATACGCAGTATTTT. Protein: CASSPTGLTDTQYF. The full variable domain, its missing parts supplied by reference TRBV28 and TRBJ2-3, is DVKVTQSSRYLVKRTGEKVFLECVQDMDHENMFWYRQDPGLGLRLIYFSYDVKMKEKGDIPEGYSVSREKKERFSLILESASTNQTSMYLCASSPTGLTDTQYFGPGTRLTVL.